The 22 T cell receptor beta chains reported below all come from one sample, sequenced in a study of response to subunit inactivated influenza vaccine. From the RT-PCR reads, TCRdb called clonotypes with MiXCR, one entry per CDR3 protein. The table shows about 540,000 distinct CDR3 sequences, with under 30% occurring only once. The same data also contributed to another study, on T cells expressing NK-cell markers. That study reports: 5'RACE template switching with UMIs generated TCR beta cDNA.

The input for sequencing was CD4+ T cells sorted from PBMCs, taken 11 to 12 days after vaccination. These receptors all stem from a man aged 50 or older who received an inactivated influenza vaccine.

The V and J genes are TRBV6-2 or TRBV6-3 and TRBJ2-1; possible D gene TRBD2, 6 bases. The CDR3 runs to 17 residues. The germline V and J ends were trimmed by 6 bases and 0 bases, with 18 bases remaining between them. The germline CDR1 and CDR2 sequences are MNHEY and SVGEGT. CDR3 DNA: TGTGCCAGCAGACGTATTGGGGGGAGGAGCTCCTACAATGAGCAGTTCTTC. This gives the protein CASRRIGGRSSYNEQFF.

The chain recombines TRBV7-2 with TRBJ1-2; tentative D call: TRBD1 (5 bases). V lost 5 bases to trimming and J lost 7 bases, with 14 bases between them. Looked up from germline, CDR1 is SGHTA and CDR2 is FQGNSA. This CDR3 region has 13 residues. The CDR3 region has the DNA TGTGCCAGCAGCCTAGGGTGGGGGACTGGCTACACCTTC. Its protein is CASSLGWGTGYTF. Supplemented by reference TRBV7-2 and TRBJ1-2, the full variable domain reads GAGVSQSPSNKVTEKGKDVELRCDPISGHTALYWYRQSLGQGLEFLIYFQGNSAPDKSGLPSDRFSAERTGGSVSTLTIQRTQQEDSAVYLCASSLGWGTGYTFGSGTRLTVV.

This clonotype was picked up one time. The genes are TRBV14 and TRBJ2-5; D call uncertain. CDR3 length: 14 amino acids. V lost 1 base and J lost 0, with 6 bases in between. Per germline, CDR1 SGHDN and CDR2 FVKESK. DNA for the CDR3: TGTGCCAGCAGCCAAGGCAAAGACCAAGAGACCCAGTACTTC. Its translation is CASSQGKDQETQYF.

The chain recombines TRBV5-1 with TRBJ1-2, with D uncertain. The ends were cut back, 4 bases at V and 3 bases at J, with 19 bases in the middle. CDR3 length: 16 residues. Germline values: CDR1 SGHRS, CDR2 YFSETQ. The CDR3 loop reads CASSPAGQPTDYGYTF. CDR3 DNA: TGCGCCAGCAGCCCAGCCGGGCAGCCGACCGACTATGGCTACACCTTC.

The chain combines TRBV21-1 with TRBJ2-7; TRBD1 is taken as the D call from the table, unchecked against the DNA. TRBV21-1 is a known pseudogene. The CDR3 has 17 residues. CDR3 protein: CASSDRDARPGLCEQYF. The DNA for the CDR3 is TGTGCCAGCAGCGACCGGGACGCCCGGCCAGGCCTTTGCGAGCAGTACTTC.

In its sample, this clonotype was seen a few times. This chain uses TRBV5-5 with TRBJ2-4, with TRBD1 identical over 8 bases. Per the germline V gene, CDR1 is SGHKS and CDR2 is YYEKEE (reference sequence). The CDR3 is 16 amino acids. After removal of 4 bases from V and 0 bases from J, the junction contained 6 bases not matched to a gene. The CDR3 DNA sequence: TGTGCCAGCAGCCCCTGGACAGGGCGAGCCAAAAACATTCAGTACTTC. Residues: CASSPWTGRAKNIQYF. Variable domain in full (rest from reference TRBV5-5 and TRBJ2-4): DAGVTQSPTHLIKTRGQQVTLRCSPISGHKSVSWYQQVLGQGPQFIFQYYEKEERGRGNFPDRFSARQFPNYSSELNVNALLLGDSALYLCASSPWTGRAKNIQYFGAGTRLSVL.

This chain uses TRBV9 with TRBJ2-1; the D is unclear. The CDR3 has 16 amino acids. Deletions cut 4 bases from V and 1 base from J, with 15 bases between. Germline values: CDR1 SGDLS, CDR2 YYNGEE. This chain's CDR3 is CASSPRSSRSYNEQFF. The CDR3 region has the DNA TGTGCCAGCAGCCCTCGATCCTCGAGGTCCTACAATGAGCAGTTCTTC. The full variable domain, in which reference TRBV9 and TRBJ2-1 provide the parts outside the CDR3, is DSGVTQTPKHLITATGQRVTLRCSPRSGDLSVYWYQQSLDQGLQFLIQYYNGEERAKGNILERFSAQQFPDLHSELNLSSLELGDSALYFCASSPRSSRSYNEQFFGPGTRLTVL.

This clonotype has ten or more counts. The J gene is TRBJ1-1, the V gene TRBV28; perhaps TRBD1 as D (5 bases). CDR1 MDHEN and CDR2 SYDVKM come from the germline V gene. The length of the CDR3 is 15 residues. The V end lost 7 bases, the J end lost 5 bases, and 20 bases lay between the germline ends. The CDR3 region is CASTIPRGGRTEAFF. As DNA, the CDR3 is TGTGCCAGCACCATACCTCGCGGGGGTCGGACTGAAGCTTTCTTT.

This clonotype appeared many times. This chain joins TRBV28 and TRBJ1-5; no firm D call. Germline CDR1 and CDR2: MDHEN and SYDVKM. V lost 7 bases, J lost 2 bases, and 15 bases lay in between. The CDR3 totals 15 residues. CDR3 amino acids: CASITVDGGNQPQHF. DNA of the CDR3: TGTGCCAGCATCACCGTCGATGGGGGCAATCAGCCCCAGCATTTT.

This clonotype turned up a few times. The CDR3 DNA sequence: TGTGCCAGCAGCCAGATTTCAGATACGCAGTATTTT. Its protein is CASSQISDTQYF. This chain uses TRBV7-9 with TRBJ2-3; D is uncertain. CDR1 and CDR2 (germline): SEHNR, FQNEAQ (reference sequence). Trimming removed 5 bases from V and 4 bases from J, with 7 bases in between. This CDR3 contains 12 residues. The complete variable domain, with remaining parts taken from reference TRBV7-9 and TRBJ2-3, reads DTGVSQNPRHKITKRGQNVTFRCDPISEHNRLYWYRQTLGQGPEFLTYFQNEAQLEKSRLLSDRFSAERPKGSFSTLEIQRTEQGDSAMYLCASSQISDTQYFGPGTRLTVL.

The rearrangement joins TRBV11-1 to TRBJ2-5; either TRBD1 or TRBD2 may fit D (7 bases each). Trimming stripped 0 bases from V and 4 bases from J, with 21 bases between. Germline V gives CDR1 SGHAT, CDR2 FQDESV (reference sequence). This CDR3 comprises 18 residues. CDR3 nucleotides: TGTGCCAGCAGCTTAGCGACTTTTGGGGAGGGGGCGCGAGAGACCCAGTACTTC. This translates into CASSLATFGEGARETQYF.

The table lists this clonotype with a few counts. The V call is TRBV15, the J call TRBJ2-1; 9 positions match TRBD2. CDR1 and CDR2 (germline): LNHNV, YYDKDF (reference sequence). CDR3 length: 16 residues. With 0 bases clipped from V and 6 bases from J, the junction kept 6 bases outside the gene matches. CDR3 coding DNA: TGTGCCACCAGCAGAGATCGGCTAGCGGGGTCCAATGAGCAGTTCTTC. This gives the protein CATSRDRLAGSNEQFF.

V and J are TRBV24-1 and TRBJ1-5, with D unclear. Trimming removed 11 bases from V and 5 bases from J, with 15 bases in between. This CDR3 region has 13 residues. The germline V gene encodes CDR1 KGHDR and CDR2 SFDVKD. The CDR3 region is CAIPGVDDQPQHF. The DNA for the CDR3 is TGTGCCATCCCAGGTGTGGACGATCAGCCCCAGCATTTT.

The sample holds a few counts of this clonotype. CDR3 bases: TGTGCCAGCAGTTTATATGGTCTATTAAGGAGGACTGAAGCTTTCTTT. Its protein product is CASSLYGLLRRTEAFF. V usage is TRBV12-3 or TRBV12-4 and J usage is TRBJ1-1, with D hard to call. The CDR3 consists of 16 residues. Trimming cost V 2 bases and J 5 bases, with 18 bases left between them.

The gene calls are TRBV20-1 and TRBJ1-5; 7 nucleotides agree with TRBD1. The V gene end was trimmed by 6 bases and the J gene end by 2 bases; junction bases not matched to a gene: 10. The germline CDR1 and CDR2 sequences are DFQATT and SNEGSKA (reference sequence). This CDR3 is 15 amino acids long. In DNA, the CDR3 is TGCAGTGCAAGACAGGGAAGTCGGGGCAATCAGCCCCAGCATTTT. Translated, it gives CSARQGSRGNQPQHF.

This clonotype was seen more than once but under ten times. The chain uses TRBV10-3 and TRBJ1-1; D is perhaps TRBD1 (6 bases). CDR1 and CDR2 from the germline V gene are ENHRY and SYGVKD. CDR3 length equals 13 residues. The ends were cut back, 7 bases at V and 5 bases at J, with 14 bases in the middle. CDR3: CAINEQGRTEAFF. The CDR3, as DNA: TGTGCCATCAACGAACAGGGCCGGACTGAAGCTTTCTTT.

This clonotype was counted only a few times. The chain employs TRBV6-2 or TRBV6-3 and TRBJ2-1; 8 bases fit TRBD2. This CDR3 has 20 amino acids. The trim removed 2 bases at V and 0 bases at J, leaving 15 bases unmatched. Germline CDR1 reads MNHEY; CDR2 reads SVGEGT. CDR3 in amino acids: CASSYPGPLAAKSSYNEQFF. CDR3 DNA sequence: TGTGCCAGCAGTTACCCAGGGCCACTAGCGGCCAAGAGCTCCTACAATGAGCAGTTCTTC.

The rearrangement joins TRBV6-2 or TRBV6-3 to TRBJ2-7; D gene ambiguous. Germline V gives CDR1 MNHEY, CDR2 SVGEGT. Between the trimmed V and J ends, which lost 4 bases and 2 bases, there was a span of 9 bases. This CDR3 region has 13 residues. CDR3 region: CASSFVPPYEQYF. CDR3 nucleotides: TGTGCCAGCAGTTTCGTGCCACCCTACGAGCAGTACTTC.

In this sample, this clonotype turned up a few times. CDR3 sequence (DNA): TGTGCCTGGACCCCGCCGGGTTCGTTAAACATTCAGTACTTC. Translated, it gives CAWTPPGSLNIQYF. The rearrangement links TRBV30 to TRBJ2-4, with unresolved D. This CDR3 has 14 amino acids. The V end was cut by 4 bases, the J end by 6 bases, with 16 bases between. The germline gives CDR1 GTSNPN, CDR2 SVGIG (reference sequence).

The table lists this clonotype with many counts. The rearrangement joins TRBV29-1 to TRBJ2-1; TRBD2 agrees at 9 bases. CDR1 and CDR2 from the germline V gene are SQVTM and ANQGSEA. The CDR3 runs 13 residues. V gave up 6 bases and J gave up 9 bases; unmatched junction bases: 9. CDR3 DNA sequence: TGCAGCGTGGCGGGACTAGCCCGGGGTGAGCAGTTCTTC. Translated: CSVAGLARGEQFF.

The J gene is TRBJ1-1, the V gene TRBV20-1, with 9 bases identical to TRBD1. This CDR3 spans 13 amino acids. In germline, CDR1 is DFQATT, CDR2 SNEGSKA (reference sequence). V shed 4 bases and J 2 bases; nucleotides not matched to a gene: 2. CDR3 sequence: CSATQGANTEAFF. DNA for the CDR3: TGCAGTGCTACACAGGGGGCTAACACTGAAGCTTTCTTT.

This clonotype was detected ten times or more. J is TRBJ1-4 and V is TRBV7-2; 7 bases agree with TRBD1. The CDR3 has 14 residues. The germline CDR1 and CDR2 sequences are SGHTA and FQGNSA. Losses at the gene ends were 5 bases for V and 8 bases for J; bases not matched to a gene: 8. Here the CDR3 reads CASSPTGIGEKLFF. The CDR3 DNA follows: TGTGCCAGCAGCCCGACAGGGATTGGCGAAAAACTGTTTTTT.